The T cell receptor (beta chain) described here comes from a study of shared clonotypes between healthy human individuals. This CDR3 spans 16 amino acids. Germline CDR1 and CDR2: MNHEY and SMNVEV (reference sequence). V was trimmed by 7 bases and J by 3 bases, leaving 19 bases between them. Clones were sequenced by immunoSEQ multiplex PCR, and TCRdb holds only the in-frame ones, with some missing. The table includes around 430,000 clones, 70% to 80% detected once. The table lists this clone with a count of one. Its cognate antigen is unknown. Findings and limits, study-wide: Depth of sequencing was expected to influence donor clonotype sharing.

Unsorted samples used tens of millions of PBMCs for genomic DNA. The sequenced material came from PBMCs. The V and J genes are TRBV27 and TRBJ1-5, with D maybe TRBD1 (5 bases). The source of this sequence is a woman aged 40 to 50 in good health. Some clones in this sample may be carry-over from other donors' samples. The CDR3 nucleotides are TGTGCCAGCACCCTGGGGGAGGGTGGGCACAATCAGCCCCAGCATTTT. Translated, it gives CASTLGEGGHNQPQHF.